Each of the 12 T cell receptor beta chains below was sequenced from the same sample in a study of Ad26.COV2.S vaccination and SARS-CoV-2 variants. TCRdb's copy holds only in-frame clones and misses some; the assay was immunoSEQ multiplex PCR. The sample records a few hundred thousand clones, roughly 90% being singletons. The treatment was: 15 to 20 received Ad26.COV2.S at low or high dose, single or two shots; roughly five received placebo; per-sample allocation not given. Samples were taken on day 63 after the first vaccine or placebo injection. The starting material was peripheral blood, obtained in a trial of Ad26.COV2.S vaccine versus placebo. These receptors originate from a person aged 18-60 years who received the Ad26.COV2.S COVID-19 vaccine or a placebo.

This chain joins TRBV6-5 and TRBJ1-2, with TRBD1 matching 7 bases. The J segment lost 4 bases and the V segment lost 5 bases, leaving 7 bases of the junction unmatched. CDR3 length: 14 amino acids. Germline values: CDR1 MNHEY, CDR2 SVGAGI. The CDR3 region has the DNA TGTGCCAGCAGTCCAAGACAGGGAACCTATGGCTACACCTTC. Protein product: CASSPRQGTYGYTF.

As to this clone: This specimen includes other DNA sequences encoding the same CDR3. V is TRBV20-1 and J is TRBJ1-3; D is uncertain. Per germline, CDR1 DFQATT and CDR2 SNEGSKA (reference sequence). The CDR3 covers 11 residues. V dropped 6 bases and J dropped 1 base, with 4 bases sitting between them. The CDR3 DNA is TGCAGTGCCGTTTCTGGAAACACCATATATTTT. It codes for CSAVSGNTIYF.

This chain uses TRBV28 with TRBJ1-5; D is unclear. V gave up 6 bases and J gave up 6 bases, with 12 bases separating them. Per germline, CDR1 MDHEN and CDR2 SYDVKM. The CDR3 has 13 amino acids. CDR3 DNA sequence: TGTGCCAGCAGCTTACCCCCCGGTCAGCCCCAGCATTTT. Translation: CASSLPPGQPQHF.

The chain is built from TRBV3-1 (or the pseudogene TRBV3-2) and TRBJ2-7, with 9 bases aligning to TRBD1. The CDR3 runs to 14 residues. Germline V lookup: CDR1 LGHDT, CDR2 YNNKEL (reference sequence). V lost 6 bases, J lost 6 bases, and 9 bases stayed unmatched. Here the CDR3 DNA reads TGTGCCAGCAGTCTAGGGACAGGGATAAGCGAGCAGTACTTC. This gives the protein CASSLGTGISEQYF.

This chain uses TRBV9 with TRBJ2-7, with TRBD2 as a possible D gene (5 bases). CDR3 length: 15 residues. V shed 0 bases and J shed 2 bases, with 12 bases lying between them. Germline V gives CDR1 SGDLS, CDR2 YYNGEE. CDR3: CASSVGSGPAYEQYF. DNA of the CDR3: TGTGCCAGCAGCGTAGGGAGCGGTCCCGCCTACGAGCAGTACTTC.

This chain uses TRBV5-1 with TRBJ2-5, with 9 bases fitting TRBD1. V lost 2 bases and J lost 5; bases outside the gene matches: 4. The CDR3 length is 14 residues. The germline V gene encodes CDR1 SGHRS and CDR2 YFSETQ. This chain's CDR3 is CASSLQGALETQYF. CDR3 sequence (DNA): TGCGCCAGCAGCTTACAGGGGGCATTGGAGACCCAGTACTTC.

This sequence joins TRBV28 and TRBJ2-6, with TRBD2 identical over 7 bases. Germline lookup yields CDR1 MDHEN and CDR2 SYDVKM. This CDR3 spans 17 amino acids. Unmatched junction bases numbered 8, after V lost 4 bases and J lost 2 bases. The CDR3 sequence: CASSSRTGRAGANVLTF. The DNA for the CDR3 is TGTGCCAGCAGTTCCCGGACGGGGAGGGCTGGGGCCAACGTCCTGACTTTC. The full variable domain, with the rest looked up from reference TRBV28 and TRBJ2-6, is DVKVTQSSRYLVKRTGEKVFLECVQDMDHENMFWYRQDPGLGLRLIYFSYDVKMKEKGDIPEGYSVSREKKERFSLILESASTNQTSMYLCASSSRTGRAGANVLTFGAGSRLTVL.

This rearrangement joins TRBV7-9 to TRBJ1-1; D is unresolved. V was cut by 7 bases and J by 6 bases, with 9 bases left in between. The CDR3 runs 11 residues. The germline gives CDR1 SEHNR, CDR2 FQNEAQ (reference sequence). The CDR3 loop reads CASTPAAEAFF. CDR3 bases: TGTGCCAGCACCCCAGCGGCTGAAGCTTTCTTT.

The chain links TRBV29-1 to TRBJ2-3; D gene unclear. Germline-derived CDR1 and CDR2 are SQVTM and ANQGSEA. V lost 5 bases, J lost 6 bases, and 12 bases lay in between. The CDR3 length is 12 residues. In nucleotides, the CDR3 is TGCAGCGTTTTGGCCCCACTTGATACGCAGTATTTT. Residues: CSVLAPLDTQYF.

The V and J genes are TRBV18 and TRBJ2-3; 7 bases match TRBD2. The germline gives CDR1 KGHSH, CDR2 LQKENI. V was clipped by 2 bases and J by 1 base; unmatched bases: 3. The length of the CDR3 is 15 residues. This CDR3 is CASSPRAGGTDTQYF. The CDR3 bases are TGTGCCAGCTCACCAAGGGCGGGGGGCACAGATACGCAGTATTTT.

The gene calls are TRBV5-1 and TRBJ2-7; D possibly uses TRBD1 or TRBD2 (6 bases each). Germline V gene sequence: CDR1 SGHRS, CDR2 YFSETQ. There are 16 residues in the CDR3. V dropped 0 bases and J dropped 1 base, with 14 bases sitting between them. The CDR3, as DNA: TGCGCCAGCAGCTTGGGGTTGAGGGGGGATTCCTACGAGCAGTACTTC. Its protein product is CASSLGLRGDSYEQYF.

The CDR3 reads CASSLGLRGTGANVLTF. The CDR3 DNA sequence: TGTGCCAGCAGCTTGGGTTTGAGGGGGACCGGGGCCAACGTCCTGACTTTC. This chain connects TRBV5-4 to TRBJ2-6; tentatively, D is TRBD1 (6 bases). The CDR3 is 17 residues long. Trimming shortened V by 0 bases and J by 4 bases, and 14 bases separated the two germline ends. Germline CDR1 SGHNT, CDR2 YYREEE (reference sequence).